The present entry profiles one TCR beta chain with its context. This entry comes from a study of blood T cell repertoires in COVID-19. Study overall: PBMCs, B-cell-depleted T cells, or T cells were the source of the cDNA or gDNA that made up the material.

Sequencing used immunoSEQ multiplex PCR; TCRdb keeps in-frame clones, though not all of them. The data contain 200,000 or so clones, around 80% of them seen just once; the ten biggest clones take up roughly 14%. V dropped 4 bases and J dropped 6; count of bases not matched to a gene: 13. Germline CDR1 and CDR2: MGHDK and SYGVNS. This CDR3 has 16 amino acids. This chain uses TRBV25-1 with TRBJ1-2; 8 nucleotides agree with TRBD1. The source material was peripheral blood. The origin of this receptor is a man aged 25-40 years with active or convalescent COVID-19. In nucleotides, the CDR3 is TGTGCCAGCAGTGCCTCAATTACAGGGGGAGATAATGGCTACACCTTC. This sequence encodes CASSASITGGDNGYTF.